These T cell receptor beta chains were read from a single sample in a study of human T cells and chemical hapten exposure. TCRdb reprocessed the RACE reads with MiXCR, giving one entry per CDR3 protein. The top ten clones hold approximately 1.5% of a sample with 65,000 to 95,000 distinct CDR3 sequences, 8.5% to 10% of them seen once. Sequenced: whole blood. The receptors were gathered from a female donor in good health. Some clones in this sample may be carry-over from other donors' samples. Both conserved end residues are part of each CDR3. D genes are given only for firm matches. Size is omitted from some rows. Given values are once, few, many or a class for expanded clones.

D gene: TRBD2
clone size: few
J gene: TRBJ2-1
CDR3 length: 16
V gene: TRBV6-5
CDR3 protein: CASSRLGLAEINEQFF
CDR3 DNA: TGTGCCAGCAGCCGACTCGGACTAGCGGAGATCAATGAGCAGTTCTTC

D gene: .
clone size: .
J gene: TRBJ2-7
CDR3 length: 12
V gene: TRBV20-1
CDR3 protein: CSASSPSYEQYF
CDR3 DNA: TGCAGTGCTAGTTCCCCCTCCTACGAGCAGTACTTC

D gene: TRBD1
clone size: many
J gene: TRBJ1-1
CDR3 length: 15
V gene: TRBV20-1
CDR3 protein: CSARGRQGMNTEAFF
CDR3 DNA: TGCAGTGCTAGGGGCAGACAGGGAATGAACACTGAAGCTTTCTTT

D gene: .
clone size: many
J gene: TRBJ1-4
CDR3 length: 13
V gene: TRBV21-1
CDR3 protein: CASPNRGEEKLFF
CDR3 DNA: TGTGCCAGCCCGAATCGGGGGGAGGAAAAACTGTTTTTT

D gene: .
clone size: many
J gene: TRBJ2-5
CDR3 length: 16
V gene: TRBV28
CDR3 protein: CASSHIGLGEQETQYF
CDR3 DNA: TGTGCCAGCAGCCACATTGGTCTCGGCGAGCAAGAGACCCAGTACTTC

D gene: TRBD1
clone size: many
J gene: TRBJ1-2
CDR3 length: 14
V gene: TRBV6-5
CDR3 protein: CASSQDRAPYGYTF
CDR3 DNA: TGTGCCAGCAGTCAGGACAGGGCTCCCTATGGCTACACCTTC

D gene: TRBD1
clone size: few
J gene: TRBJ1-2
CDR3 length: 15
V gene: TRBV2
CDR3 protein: CASSEVGQGARGYTF
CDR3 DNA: TGTGCCAGCAGTGAAGTGGGACAGGGGGCGCGTGGCTACACCTTC

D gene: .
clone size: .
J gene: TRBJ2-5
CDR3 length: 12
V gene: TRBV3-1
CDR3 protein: CASSRGSETQYF
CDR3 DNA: TGTGCCAGCAGCCGTGGATCAGAGACCCAGTACTTC

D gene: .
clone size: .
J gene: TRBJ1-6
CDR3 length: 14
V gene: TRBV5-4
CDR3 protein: CASSLGHNNSPLHF
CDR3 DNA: TGTGCCAGCAGCCTGGGACACAATAATTCACCCCTCCACTTT

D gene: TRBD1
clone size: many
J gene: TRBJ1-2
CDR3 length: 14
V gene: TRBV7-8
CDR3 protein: CASSLFGQGYGYTF
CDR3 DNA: TGTGCCAGCAGCTTATTCGGACAGGGATATGGCTACACCTTC

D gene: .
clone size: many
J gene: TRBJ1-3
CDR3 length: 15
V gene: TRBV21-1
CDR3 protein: CASSPDRLSGNTIYF
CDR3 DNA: TGTGCCAGCAGCCCCGACAGGCTCTCTGGAAACACCATATATTTT

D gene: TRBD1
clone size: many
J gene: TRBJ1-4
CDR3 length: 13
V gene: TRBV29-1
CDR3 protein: CSVEVDRDEKLFF
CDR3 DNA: TGCAGCGTTGAGGTCGACAGGGACGAAAAACTGTTTTTT